A single sample is the source of the 27 T cell receptor beta chains below, sequenced in a study of blood T cells in healthy people across ages. With a J-beta primer mix and a sample-barcoded 5' primer, a second PCR ran roughly 6 to 11 cycles. TCRdb reanalysed the 5' RACE reads using MiXCR and keeps one entry per CDR3 protein. Here the sample spans approximately 1.5 million distinct CDR3 sequences, 42% being singletons. What was sequenced was blood. The origin of the receptors is a woman aged 18-29 years in good health.

The chain carries TRBV11-2 and TRBJ1-6; unclear D gene. Between the trimmed V and J ends, which lost 1 base and 0 bases, there was a span of 13 bases. Germline values: CDR1 SGHAT, CDR2 FQNNGV. The length of the CDR3 is 18 residues. The CDR3 reads CASSLVMRPSSYNSPLHF. The CDR3 coding sequence is TGTGCCAGCAGCTTAGTTATGCGCCCGAGCTCCTATAATTCACCCCTCCACTTT. The full variable domain, rest sourced from reference TRBV11-2 and TRBJ1-6, is EAGVAQSPRYKIIEKRQSVAFWCNPISGHATLYWYQQILGQGPKLLIQFQNNGVVDDSQLPKDRFSAERLKGVDSTLKIQPAKLEDSAVYLCASSLVMRPSSYNSPLHFGNGTRLTVT.

V is TRBV27 and J is TRBJ2-3; possible D gene TRBD1, 6 bases. The CDR3 is made up of 15 amino acids. Trimming took off 5 bases at V and 3 bases at J, with 15 bases between the two ends. Germline assignment: CDR1 MNHEY and CDR2 SMNVEV (reference sequence). CDR3 protein: CASSADRSVTDTQYF. In nucleotides, the CDR3 is TGTGCCAGCAGTGCAGACAGGTCGGTGACAGATACGCAGTATTTT.

The chain is built from TRBV27 and TRBJ2-1, with D perhaps TRBD1 (6 bases). CDR3 length equals 13 residues. Germline V gives CDR1 MNHEY, CDR2 SMNVEV (reference sequence). V was clipped by 3 bases and J by 9 bases, with 12 bases between them. CDR3: CASSFMGAGEQFF. The CDR3 bases are TGTGCCAGCAGTTTCATGGGGGCGGGTGAGCAGTTCTTC.

This rearrangement joins TRBV7-9 to TRBJ1-2, with a possible D match to TRBD1 (5 bases). V was cut by 4 bases and J by 0 bases, with 15 bases left in between. The CDR3 has 16 residues. The germline gives CDR1 SEHNR, CDR2 FQNEAQ (reference sequence). This CDR3 reads CASSSRDLRPNYGYTF. CDR3 DNA: TGTGCCAGCAGCTCCCGGGACTTACGTCCTAACTATGGCTACACCTTC.

The rearrangement links TRBV3-1 to TRBJ2-3; possible D gene TRBD2, 6 bases. Per germline, CDR1 LGHDT and CDR2 YNNKEL (reference sequence). The CDR3 loop spans 13 amino acids. Deletions cut 2 bases from V and 10 bases from J, with 13 bases between. CDR3 protein: CASSQKPTSSQYF. CDR3 sequence (DNA): TGTGCCAGCAGCCAAAAACCCACTAGCTCGCAGTATTTT.

This clonotype turned up a few times. V usage is TRBV19 and J usage is TRBJ1-6; TRBD1 is a possible D gene (6 bases). The CDR3 extends over 14 amino acids. Germline CDR1 reads LNHDA; CDR2 reads SQIVND (reference sequence). The V end lost 6 bases, the J end lost 7 bases, and 13 bases lay between the germline ends. The CDR3 protein is CASRATGGNSPLHF. The CDR3 DNA is TGTGCCAGTAGAGCGACAGGAGGGAATTCACCCCTCCACTTT.

Of note for this clonotype: At one end, the junction sequence differs from germline, possibly due to a read error. CDR3 nucleotides: TGCAGTGCCAGAGCGGCCCCTAGCGGGAACTACGAGCAGTACTTC. It specifies CSARAAPSGNYEQYF. The chain has TRBV20-1 and TRBJ2-7; 9 nucleotides match TRBD2. CDR3 length: 15 amino acids. Looked up from germline, CDR1 is DFQATT and CDR2 is SNEGSKA (reference sequence).

This clonotype has just a few counts. The rearrangement joins TRBV4-1 to TRBJ2-2, with 7 bases identical to TRBD1. CDR3 length equals 17 residues. Germline trimming cut 0 bases from V and 7 bases from J; bases unmatched to any gene: 11. Per germline, CDR1 MGHRA and CDR2 YSYEKL. The CDR3 loop reads CASSQEMTGFEIGELFF. DNA for the CDR3: TGCGCCAGCAGCCAAGAAATGACAGGGTTCGAGATCGGGGAGCTGTTTTTT.

The genes are TRBV27 and TRBJ2-7, with D possibly being TRBD1 (6 bases). The better agreement between TRBJ2-5 and the DNA end casts doubt on the J call. Germline CDR1 is MNHEY and CDR2 is SMNVEV (reference sequence). The CDR3 loop spans 15 amino acids. The CDR3 is CASSRPGRGRETQYF. CDR3 nucleotides: TGTGCCAGCAGTCGCCCGGGCAGGGGTAGGGAGACCCAGTACTTC.

Ten or more counts support this clonotype. The rearrangement uses TRBV7-8 and TRBJ2-3; D assignment may be TRBD1 or TRBD2 (5 bases each). V lost 1 base to trimming and J lost 2 bases, with 10 bases between them. Per germline, CDR1 SGHVS and CDR2 FQNEAQ. CDR3 length: 15 residues. CDR3 loop: CASSLVGDATDTQYF. As DNA, the CDR3 is TGTGCCAGCAGCTTAGTGGGGGATGCCACAGATACGCAGTATTTT.

V gene TRBV2 combines with J gene TRBJ2-1, with 9 bases that match TRBD2. This CDR3 has 16 amino acids. V shed 9 bases and J 4 bases; nucleotides not matched to a gene: 13. Per the germline V gene, CDR1 is SNHLY and CDR2 is FYNNEI. This CDR3 is CARFSQSGGRYNEQFF. CDR3 nucleotides: TGTGCCAGATTTAGTCAAAGCGGGGGGCGATACAATGAGCAGTTCTTC. The full variable domain, with the rest looked up from reference TRBV2 and TRBJ2-1, is EPEVTQTPSHQVTQMGQEVILRCVPISNHLYFYWYRQILGQKVEFLVSFYNNEISEKSEIFDDQFSVERPDGSNFTLKIRSTKLEDSAMYFCARFSQSGGRYNEQFFGPGTRLTVL.

The chain has TRBV24-1 and TRBJ2-3; D unclear. Germline V gene sequence: CDR1 KGHDR, CDR2 SFDVKD. This CDR3 is built from 14 residues. Trimming removed 6 bases from V and 2 bases from J, with 11 bases in between. This CDR3 reads CATSSTVNTDTQYF. The CDR3 region has the DNA TGTGCCACCAGTAGTACGGTTAACACAGATACGCAGTATTTT.

The chain is built from TRBV10-3 and TRBJ2-7, with 7 bases fitting TRBD1. Per the germline V gene, CDR1 is ENHRY and CDR2 is SYGVKD. V lost 6 bases to trimming and J lost 4 bases; unmatched junction nucleotides: 9. The CDR3 consists of 14 residues. Here the CDR3 DNA reads TGTGCCATCAGCTTAAGACAGGGCTCTTACGAGCAGTACTTC. Residues: CAISLRQGSYEQYF.

This chain joins TRBV20-1 and TRBJ1-2; 7 nucleotides agree with TRBD1. The CDR3 runs to 12 residues. Germline V CDR1 and CDR2: DFQATT, SNEGSKA (reference sequence). The V gene end was trimmed by 5 bases and the J gene end by 2 bases; junction bases not matched to a gene: 2. CDR3 amino acids: CSAGGQNYGYTF. The CDR3 bases are TGCAGTGCTGGGGGACAGAACTATGGCTACACCTTC.

The rearrangement links TRBV20-1 to TRBJ2-5; the D gene is possibly TRBD2 (6 bases). This CDR3 has 12 residues. The V gene's germline CDR1 is DFQATT and CDR2 SNEGSKA (reference sequence). Deletions cut 6 bases from V and 11 bases from J, with 19 bases between. The CDR3 DNA reads TGCAGTGCCCCCGGGACTCCGAATGAGCAGTACTTC. It yields the protein CSAPGTPNEQYF.

This clonotype was seen more than once but under ten times. The V call is TRBV4-1, the J call TRBJ2-1, with 9 bases fitting TRBD2. The J call may be wrong; the DNA end is better matched by TRBJ2-7. From germline, CDR1 is MGHRA and CDR2 YSYEKL. CDR3 length: 16 amino acids. CDR3 residues: CASSQGGGGGYNEQYF. DNA of the CDR3: TGCGCCAGCAGCCAAGGAGGCGGGGGGGGCTACAATGAGCAGTACTTC.

The V call is TRBV7-6, the J call TRBJ2-2, with a possible D match to TRBD2 (5 bases). The V gene's germline CDR1 is SGHVS and CDR2 FNYEAQ. Trimming removed 5 bases at V and 0 bases at J, with 22 bases between. There are 19 residues in the CDR3. The CDR3: CASSHPRQLEGSNTGELFF. The CDR3 DNA reads TGTGCCAGCAGCCACCCCCGCCAGCTTGAGGGATCGAACACCGGGGAGCTGTTTTTT.

This clonotype has more than one count but fewer than ten. The chain links TRBV28 to TRBJ1-1; a weak D match, TRBD1 (5 bases). Between the trimmed V and J ends, which lost 7 bases and 3 bases, there was a span of 18 bases. Per germline, CDR1 MDHEN and CDR2 SYDVKM. The CDR3 consists of 15 residues. The chain's CDR3 is CASTEPGDLHTEAFF. The CDR3 coding sequence is TGTGCCAGCACGGAGCCGGGGGACTTACACACTGAAGCTTTCTTT.

In nucleotides, the CDR3 is TGTGCCAGCAGTCCCCGGACTAGCGTATATGAGCAGTTCTTC. Amino acid sequence: CASSPRTSVYEQFF. The chain combines TRBV7-9 with TRBJ2-1; 9 positions match TRBD2. The CDR3 is 14 residues long. The V and J ends lost 6 bases and 8 bases, in that order; junction bases with no gene match: 8. CDR1 is SEHNR and CDR2 is FQNEAQ in the germline V gene (reference sequence). The variable domain in full, with the rest retrieved from reference TRBV7-9 and TRBJ2-1, is DTGVSQNPRHKITKRGQNVTFRCDPISEHNRLYWYRQTLGQGPEFLTYFQNEAQLEKSRLLSDRFSAERPKGSFSTLEIQRTEQGDSAMYLCASSPRTSVYEQFFGPGTRLTVL.

The V and J genes are TRBV25-1 and TRBJ2-3, with no clear D. Germline lookup yields CDR1 MGHDK and CDR2 SYGVNS. V lost 4 bases and J 7 bases, leaving 12 bases between the germline ends. The CDR3 is 13 amino acids. The CDR3 DNA follows: TGTGCCAGCAGTGGAGATTGGGCAAATACGCAGTATTTT. Protein: CASSGDWANTQYF.

This clonotype has more than one count but fewer than ten. This sequence joins TRBV9 and TRBJ2-7, with TRBD1 identical over 9 bases. J lost 1 base, V lost 2 bases, and 7 bases had no gene match. The CDR3 runs 16 residues. Germline CDR1 reads SGDLS; CDR2 reads YYNGEE. The CDR3 region has the DNA TGTGCCAGCAGCGTTGGAGAGGGACAGGGATCCTACGAGCAGTACTTC. Translation gives CASSVGEGQGSYEQYF. Full variable domain (remainder filled in from reference TRBV9 and TRBJ2-7): DSGVTQTPKHLITATGQRVTLRCSPRSGDLSVYWYQQSLDQGLQFLIQYYNGEERAKGNILERFSAQQFPDLHSELNLSSLELGDSALYFCASSVGEGQGSYEQYFGPGTRLTVT.

This clonotype was picked up a small number of times. The chain is built from TRBV20-1 and TRBJ1-5, with a tentative D call TRBD1 (6 bases). The CDR3 contains 14 residues. Germline values: CDR1 DFQATT, CDR2 SNEGSKA (reference sequence). V shed 6 bases and J shed 0 bases, with 12 bases lying between them. The CDR3 bases are TGCAGTGCCGTAGAGGGGGTTAGCAATCAGCCCCAGCATTTT. It encodes CSAVEGVSNQPQHF.

This clonotype was observed many times. CDR3: CASSQPLSKGEQYF. Here the CDR3 DNA reads TGCGCCAGCAGCCAACCCCTCTCCAAGGGCGAGCAGTACTTC. The chain uses TRBV4-1 and TRBJ2-7; D remains unclear. The CDR3 runs to 14 residues. The ends were cut back, 2 bases at V and 6 bases at J, with 14 bases in the middle. The germline gives CDR1 MGHRA, CDR2 YSYEKL.

The rearrangement links TRBV14 to TRBJ2-7; D is unresolved. The last part of the DNA fits TRBJ2-4 better; the J call may be wrong. The CDR3 contains 16 residues. Germline CDR1 is SGHDN and CDR2 is FVKESK. The CDR3 spells CASSQGWSFGKDIQYF. In DNA, the CDR3 is TGTGCCAGCAGCCAAGGGTGGAGCTTTGGAAAGGACATTCAGTACTTC.

The chain links TRBV5-1 to TRBJ2-7; 7 bases line up with TRBD1. V lost 3 bases, J lost 4 bases, and 7 bases stayed unmatched. CDR3 length equals 14 residues. CDR1 is SGHRS, CDR2 YFSETQ, per germline. The CDR3 bases are TGCGCCAGCAGCTCCGGGGACAGCCTATACGAGCAGTACTTC. This translates into CASSSGDSLYEQYF.

The chain couples TRBV13 to TRBJ2-1; a weak D match, TRBD1 (6 bases). Trimming stripped 5 bases from V and 4 bases from J, with 24 bases between. The CDR3 consists of 18 residues. Germline V CDR1 and CDR2: PRHDT, FYEKMQ (reference sequence). In nucleotides, the CDR3 is TGTGCCAGCAGCGCAAGACAGGTGCCGTCCTATAATTACAATGAGCAGTTCTTC. Residues: CASSARQVPSYNYNEQFF.

Points on this clonotype: The CDR3 does not close with the conserved phenylalanine or tryptophan, likely indicating a read error. The chain is built from TRBV12-3 or TRBV12-4 and TRBJ1-6; TRBD1 matches 9 bases. The CDR3 sequence is 14 residues long. The J segment lost 9 bases and the V segment lost 6 bases, leaving 6 bases of the junction unmatched. CDR3 in DNA: TGTGCCAGCAGGACGGACAGGGGATCTTCACCCCTCCACTTA. Translated: CASRTDRGSSPLHL.